This T cell receptor (beta chain) stems from a study of cytomegalovirus exposure and HLA in healthy donors. The PCR contained 60 Vbeta and 13 Jbeta primers. Produced via immunoSEQ multiplex PCR; TCRdb's table is partial and in-frame only. The sample yields about 140,000 clones, over 70% seen once. CDR3 length: 15 amino acids. The germline gives CDR1 MDHEN, CDR2 SYDVKM. Trimming pared 1 base from V and 9 bases from J, leaving 16 bases between. The clonotype comes from a woman aged 40 to 49 in good health and CMV-seronegative. Sequencing used PBMCs. J is TRBJ2-1 and V is TRBV28; weak D call: TRBD2 (6 bases). The CDR3 DNA reads as TGTGCCAGCAGTTTATATCCCGGGAGTTTCAGTGAGCAGTTCTTC. Translated, it gives CASSLYPGSFSEQFF.